This T cell receptor (beta chain) appears in the sequencing data of a study of control samples from healthy donors and cancer patients. Repertoires were generated with immunoSEQ multiplex PCR, while TCRdb's copy carries only in-frame clones and drops some. The sample holds approximately 81,000 clones, about 94% seen once. This CDR3 is 14 amino acids long. The V gene lost 0 bases and the J gene lost 5 bases, with 9 bases spanning the gap. CDR1 is SGHTS, CDR2 YDEGEE, per germline. Sequenced sample: blood. This clonotype was obtained from a woman between 18 and 29 years old in good health. The V and J genes are TRBV5-8 and TRBJ2-4, with D possibly being TRBD1 (6 bases). The chain's CDR3 is CASSLDAGENIQYF. The CDR3 DNA reads as TGTGCCAGCAGCTTGGATGCAGGGGAAAACATTCAGTACTTC. Using reference TRBV5-8 and TRBJ2-4 for the parts outside the CDR3, the full variable domain is EAGVTQSPTHLIKTRGQQATLRCSPISGHTSVYWYQQALGLGLQFLLWYDEGEERNRGNFPPRFSGRQFPNYSSELNVNALELEDSALYLCASSLDAGENIQYFGAGTRLSVL.